This T cell receptor beta chain came from a study of CD8+ T cells in alopecia areata. Treatment reported: oral pan-JAK inhibitor, 5-10 mg twice daily. The CDR3 is made up of 16 amino acids. The germline CDR1 and CDR2 sequences are KGHSY and FQNENV. The trim removed 8 bases at V and 0 bases at J, leaving 12 bases unmatched. After isolation, RNA underwent reverse transcription to generate cDNA as the sequencing template. This table comes from immunoSEQ multiplex PCR, and its TCRdb copy is limited to in-frame clones, with some not included. The sample carries 150,000 to 200,000 clones, more than 50% recorded once.

Sequences were derived from CD4+ T cells sorted from blood, sampled at week 24, from a patient treated with tofacitinib. This sequence originates from a human donor with alopecia areata. The chain has TRBV16 and TRBJ1-1; 7 bases agree with TRBD1. CDR3 residues: CASGKQGGGMNTEAFF. The CDR3 DNA reads TGTGCCAGCGGAAAACAGGGAGGGGGCATGAACACTGAAGCTTTCTTT.